The T cell receptor beta chain described here comes from a study of Ad26.COV2.S vaccination and SARS-CoV-2 variants. Treatment defined: about 20 received Ad26.COV2.S at low or high dose, single or two shots; about 5 received placebo; per-sample allocation not given. Each sample was drawn 63 days after the first injection (of vaccine or placebo). As its vector, the vaccine had Ad26, which expressed Wuhan-strain SARS-CoV-2 spike. As regards this clone: As yet, its antigen is unknown.

Broader study findings: Recipients of vaccine and of placebo showed similar breadth of their non-spike TCR repertoires. Vaccinees showed greater spike-specific TCR breadth than placebo recipients. After vaccination, reports described spike-specific CD8+ and CD4+ T cell responses as showing substantial breadth.

Data came from immunoSEQ multiplex PCR; TCRdb stores just in-frame clones and leaves some out. The data hold about 450,000 clones, with about 91% observed a single time. CDR1 is SNHLY, CDR2 FYNNEI, per germline. There are 14 residues in the CDR3. Trimming took 6 bases from V and 4 from J; bases not matched to a gene: 8. The clonotype originates from a person between 18 and 65 years old who received the Ad26.COV2.S COVID-19 vaccine or a placebo. This chain uses TRBV2 with TRBJ2-5; 7 bases map to TRBD1. The specimen was peripheral blood, collected in a trial of Ad26.COV2.S vaccine versus placebo. CDR3 sequence reads: CASRDHGTAETQYF. The DNA of the CDR3 is TGTGCCAGCAGGGACCACGGGACAGCAGAGACCCAGTACTTC.